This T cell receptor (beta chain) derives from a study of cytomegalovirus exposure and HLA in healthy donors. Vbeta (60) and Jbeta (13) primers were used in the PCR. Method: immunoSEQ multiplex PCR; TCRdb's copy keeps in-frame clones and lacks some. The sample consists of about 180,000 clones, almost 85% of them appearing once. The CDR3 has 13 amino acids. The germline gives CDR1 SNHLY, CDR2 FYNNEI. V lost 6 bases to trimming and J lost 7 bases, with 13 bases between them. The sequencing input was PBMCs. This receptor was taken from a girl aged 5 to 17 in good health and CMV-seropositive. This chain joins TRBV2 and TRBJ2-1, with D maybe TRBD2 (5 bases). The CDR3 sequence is CASSNTPGNEQFF. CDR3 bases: TGTGCCAGCAGCAATACCCCGGGGAATGAGCAGTTCTTC.